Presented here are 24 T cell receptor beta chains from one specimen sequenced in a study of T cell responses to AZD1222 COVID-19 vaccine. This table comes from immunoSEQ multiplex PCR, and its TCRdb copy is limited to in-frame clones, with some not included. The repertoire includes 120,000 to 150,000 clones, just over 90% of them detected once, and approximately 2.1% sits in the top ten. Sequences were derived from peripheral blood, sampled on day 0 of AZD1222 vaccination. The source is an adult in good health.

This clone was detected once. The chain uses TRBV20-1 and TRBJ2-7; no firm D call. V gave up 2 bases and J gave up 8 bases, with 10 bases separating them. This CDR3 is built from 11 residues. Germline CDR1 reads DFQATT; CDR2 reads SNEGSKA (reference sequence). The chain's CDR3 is CSARHNRQQYF. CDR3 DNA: TGCAGTGCTAGACATAACCGGCAGCAGTACTTC.

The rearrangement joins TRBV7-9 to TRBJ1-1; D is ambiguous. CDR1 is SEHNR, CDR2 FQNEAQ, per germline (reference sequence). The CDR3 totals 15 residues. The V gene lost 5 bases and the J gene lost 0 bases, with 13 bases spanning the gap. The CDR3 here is CASSVYSFMNTEAFF. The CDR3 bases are TGTGCCAGCAGCGTTTACAGTTTCATGAACACTGAAGCTTTCTTT. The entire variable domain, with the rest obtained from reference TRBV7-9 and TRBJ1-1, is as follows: DTGVSQNPRHKITKRGQNVTFRCDPISEHNRLYWYRQTLGQGPEFLTYFQNEAQLEKSRLLSDRFSAERPKGSFSTLEIQRTEQGDSAMYLCASSVYSFMNTEAFFGQGTRLTVV.

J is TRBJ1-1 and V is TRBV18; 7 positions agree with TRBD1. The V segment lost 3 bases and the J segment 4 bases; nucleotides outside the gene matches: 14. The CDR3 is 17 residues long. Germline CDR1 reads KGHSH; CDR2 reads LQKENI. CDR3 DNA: TGTGCCAGCTCACCTATAGTCAGTCGCAGGGGGACCACTGAAGCTTTCTTT. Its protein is CASSPIVSRRGTTEAFF.

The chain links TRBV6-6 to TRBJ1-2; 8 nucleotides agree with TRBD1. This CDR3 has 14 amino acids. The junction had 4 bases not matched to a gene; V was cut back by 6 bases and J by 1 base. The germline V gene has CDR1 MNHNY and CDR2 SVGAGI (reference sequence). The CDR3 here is CASRSGQGNYGYTF. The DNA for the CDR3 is TGTGCCAGCAGATCCGGACAGGGTAACTATGGCTACACCTTC.

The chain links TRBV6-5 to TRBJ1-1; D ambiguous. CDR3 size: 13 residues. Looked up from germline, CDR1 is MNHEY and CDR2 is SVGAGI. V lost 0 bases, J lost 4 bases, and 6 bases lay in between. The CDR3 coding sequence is TGTGCCAGCAGTTACTCTGATGCCACTGAAGCTTTCTTT. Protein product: CASSYSDATEAFF.

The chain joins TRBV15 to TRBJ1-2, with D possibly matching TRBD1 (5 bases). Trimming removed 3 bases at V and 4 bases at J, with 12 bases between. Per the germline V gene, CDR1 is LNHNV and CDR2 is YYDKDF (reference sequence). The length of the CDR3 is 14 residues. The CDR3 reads CATSSLEGIYGYTF. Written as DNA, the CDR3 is TGTGCCACCAGCAGCCTGGAGGGGATCTATGGCTACACCTTC.

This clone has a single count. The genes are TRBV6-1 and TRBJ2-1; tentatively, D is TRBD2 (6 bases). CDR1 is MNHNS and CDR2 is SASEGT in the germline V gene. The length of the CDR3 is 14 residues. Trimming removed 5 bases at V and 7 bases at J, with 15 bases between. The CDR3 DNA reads TGTGCCAGCAGTTCTATCGCGGGAACAAATGAGCAGTTCTTC. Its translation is CASSSIAGTNEQFF.

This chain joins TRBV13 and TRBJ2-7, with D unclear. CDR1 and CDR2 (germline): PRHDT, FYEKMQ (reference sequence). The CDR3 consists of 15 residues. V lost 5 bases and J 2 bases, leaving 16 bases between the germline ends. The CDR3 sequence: CASSKKVPLTYEQYF. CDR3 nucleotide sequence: TGTGCCAGCAGCAAAAAGGTACCGTTGACCTACGAGCAGTACTTC.

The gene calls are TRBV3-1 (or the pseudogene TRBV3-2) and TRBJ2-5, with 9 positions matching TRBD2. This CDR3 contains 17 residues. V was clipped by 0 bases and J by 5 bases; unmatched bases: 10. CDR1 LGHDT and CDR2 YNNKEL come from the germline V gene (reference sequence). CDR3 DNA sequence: TGTGCCAGCAGCCAAGATCGAGGCGGGAGGGCCTGGGAGACCCAGTACTTC. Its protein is CASSQDRGGRAWETQYF.

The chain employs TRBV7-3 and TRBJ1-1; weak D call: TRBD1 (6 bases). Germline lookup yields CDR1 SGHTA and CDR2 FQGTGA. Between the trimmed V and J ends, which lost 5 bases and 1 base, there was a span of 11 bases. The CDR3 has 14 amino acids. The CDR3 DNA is TGTGCCAGCAGCACCAAGACAGGGAACACTGAAGCTTTCTTT. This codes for CASSTKTGNTEAFF. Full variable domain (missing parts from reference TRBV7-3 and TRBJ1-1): GAGVSQTPSNKVTEKGKYVELRCDPISGHTALYWYRQSLGQGPEFLIYFQGTGAADDSGLPNDRFFAVRPEGSVSTLKIQRTERGDSAVYLCASSTKTGNTEAFFGQGTRLTVV.

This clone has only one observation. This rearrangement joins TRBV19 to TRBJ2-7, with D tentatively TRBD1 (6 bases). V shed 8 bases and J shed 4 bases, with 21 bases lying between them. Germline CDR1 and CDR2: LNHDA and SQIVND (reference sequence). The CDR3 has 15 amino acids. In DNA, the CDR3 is TGTGCCAGTTCGGTCCGGGACATCTTTTCGTACGAGCAGTACTTC. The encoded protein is CASSVRDIFSYEQYF.

This CDR3 reads CASSISGSSYNEQFF. For the CDR3, the DNA is TGTGCCAGCAGTATTAGCGGAAGCTCCTACAATGAGCAGTTCTTC. V usage is TRBV6-2 or TRBV6-3 and J usage is TRBJ2-1; tentative D call: TRBD2 (6 bases). V was shortened by 5 bases and J by 0 bases, with 11 bases between the two germline ends. Germline CDR1 MNHEY, CDR2 SVGEGT. The CDR3 extends over 15 amino acids.

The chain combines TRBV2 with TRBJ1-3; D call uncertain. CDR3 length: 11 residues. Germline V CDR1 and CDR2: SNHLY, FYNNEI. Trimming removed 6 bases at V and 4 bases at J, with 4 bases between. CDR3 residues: CASRQGNTIYF. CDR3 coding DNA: TGTGCCAGCAGGCAGGGAAACACCATATATTTT.

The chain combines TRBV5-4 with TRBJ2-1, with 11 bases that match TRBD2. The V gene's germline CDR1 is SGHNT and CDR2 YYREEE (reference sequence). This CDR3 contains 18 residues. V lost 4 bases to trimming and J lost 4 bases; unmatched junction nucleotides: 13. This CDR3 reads CASSRSTTSGVTYNEQFF. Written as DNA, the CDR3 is TGTGCCAGCAGCCGTTCGACGACTAGCGGGGTAACTTACAATGAGCAGTTCTTC.

In DNA, the CDR3 is TGTGCCAGCAGCTGGGGGAAGTACTACGAGCAGTACTTC. Its translation: CASSWGKYYEQYF. The chain uses TRBV11-2 and TRBJ2-7; the D gene could be TRBD1 or TRBD2 (5 bases each). This CDR3 region has 13 residues. From germline, CDR1 is SGHAT and CDR2 FQNNGV. V was clipped by 4 bases and J by 3 bases, with 10 bases between them.

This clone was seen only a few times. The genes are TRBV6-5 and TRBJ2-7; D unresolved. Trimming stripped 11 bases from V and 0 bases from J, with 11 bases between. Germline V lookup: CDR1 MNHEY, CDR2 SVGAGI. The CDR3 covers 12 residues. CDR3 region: CACKGTSYEQYF. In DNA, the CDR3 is TGTGCCTGCAAGGGAACCTCCTACGAGCAGTACTTC.

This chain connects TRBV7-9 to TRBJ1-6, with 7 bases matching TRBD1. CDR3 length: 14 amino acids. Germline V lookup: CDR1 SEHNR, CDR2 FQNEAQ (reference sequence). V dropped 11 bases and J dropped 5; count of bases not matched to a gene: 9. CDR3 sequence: CAGSGGGHNSPLHF. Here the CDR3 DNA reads TGTGCCGGGTCAGGGGGGGGCCATAATTCACCCCTCCACTTT.

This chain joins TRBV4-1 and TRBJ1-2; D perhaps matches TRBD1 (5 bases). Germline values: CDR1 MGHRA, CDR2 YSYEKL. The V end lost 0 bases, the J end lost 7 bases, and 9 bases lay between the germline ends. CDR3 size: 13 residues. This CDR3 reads CASSQEGEVGYTF. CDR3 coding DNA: TGCGCCAGCAGCCAAGAGGGGGAGGTTGGCTACACCTTC.

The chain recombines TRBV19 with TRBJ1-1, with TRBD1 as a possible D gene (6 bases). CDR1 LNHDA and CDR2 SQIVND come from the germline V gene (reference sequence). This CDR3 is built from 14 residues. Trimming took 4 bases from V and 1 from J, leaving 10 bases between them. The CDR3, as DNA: TGTGCCAGTAGTACATTACAGGGGAACACTGAAGCTTTCTTT. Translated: CASSTLQGNTEAFF.

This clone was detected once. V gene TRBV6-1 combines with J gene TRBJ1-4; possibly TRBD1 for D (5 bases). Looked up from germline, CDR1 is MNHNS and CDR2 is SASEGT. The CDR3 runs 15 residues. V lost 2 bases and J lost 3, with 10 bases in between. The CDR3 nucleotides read TGTGCCAGCAGTGAAAGGGGCGGGCCTAATGAAAAACTGTTTTTT. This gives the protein CASSERGGPNEKLFF.

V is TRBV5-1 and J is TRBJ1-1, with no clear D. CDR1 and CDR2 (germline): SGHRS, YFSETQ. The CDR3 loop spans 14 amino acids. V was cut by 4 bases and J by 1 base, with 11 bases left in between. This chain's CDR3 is CASSTDGKNTEAFF. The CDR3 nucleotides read TGCGCCAGCAGCACCGACGGGAAGAACACTGAAGCTTTCTTT.

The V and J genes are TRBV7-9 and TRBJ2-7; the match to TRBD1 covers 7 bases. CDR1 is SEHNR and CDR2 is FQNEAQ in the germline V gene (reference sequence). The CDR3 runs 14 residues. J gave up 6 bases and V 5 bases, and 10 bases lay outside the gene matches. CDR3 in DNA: TGTGCCAGCAGCCCAGACCGGACAGGTTCCGAGCAGTACTTC. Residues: CASSPDRTGSEQYF.

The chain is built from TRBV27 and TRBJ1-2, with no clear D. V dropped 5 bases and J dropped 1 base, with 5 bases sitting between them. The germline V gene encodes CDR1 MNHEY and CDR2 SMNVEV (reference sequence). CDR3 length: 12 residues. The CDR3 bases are TGTGCCAGCAGTGCGAATAACTATGGCTACACCTTC. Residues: CASSANNYGYTF.

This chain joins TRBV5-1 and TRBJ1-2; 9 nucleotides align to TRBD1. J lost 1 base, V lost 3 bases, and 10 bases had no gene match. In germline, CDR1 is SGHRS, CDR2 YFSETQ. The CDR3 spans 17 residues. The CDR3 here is CASSYYRDRAHNYGYTF. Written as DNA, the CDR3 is TGCGCCAGCAGCTATTACCGGGACAGGGCCCATAACTATGGCTACACCTTC.